The clone carrying this T cell receptor beta chain was detected once. This table comes from immunoSEQ multiplex PCR, and its TCRdb copy is limited to in-frame clones, with some not included. The table lists about 140,000 clones, roughly 85% of them singletons. This sample was taken from a study of T cell responses to AZD1222 COVID-19 vaccine. CDR1 and CDR2 (germline): SGDLS, YYNGEE. The CDR3 totals 15 residues. V shed 4 bases and J shed 4 bases, with 15 bases lying between them. This TCR was sampled from an adult in good health. Specimen: peripheral blood, collected on day 0 of AZD1222 vaccination. The V call is TRBV9, the J call TRBJ1-3, with D possibly matching TRBD1 (6 bases). DNA of the CDR3: TGTGCCAGCAGCCGAGGAGGGGGTGACGGAAACACCATATATTTT. Translated: CASSRGGGDGNTIYF.